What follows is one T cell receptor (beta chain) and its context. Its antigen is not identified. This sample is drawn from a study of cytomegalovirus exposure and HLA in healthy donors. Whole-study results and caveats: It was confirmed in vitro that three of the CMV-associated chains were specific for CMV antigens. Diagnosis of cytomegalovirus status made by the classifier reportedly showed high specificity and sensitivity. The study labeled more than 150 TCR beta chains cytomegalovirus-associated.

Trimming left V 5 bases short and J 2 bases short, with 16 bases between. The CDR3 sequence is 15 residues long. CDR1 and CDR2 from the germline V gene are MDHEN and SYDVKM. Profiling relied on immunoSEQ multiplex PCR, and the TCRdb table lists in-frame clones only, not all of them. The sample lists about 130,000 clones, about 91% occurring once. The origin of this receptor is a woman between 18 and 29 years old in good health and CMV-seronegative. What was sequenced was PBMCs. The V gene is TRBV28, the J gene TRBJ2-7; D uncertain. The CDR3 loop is CASSPHLSAAYEQYV. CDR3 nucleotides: TGTGCCAGCAGTCCCCATCTCAGCGCCGCCTACGAGCAGTACGTC.